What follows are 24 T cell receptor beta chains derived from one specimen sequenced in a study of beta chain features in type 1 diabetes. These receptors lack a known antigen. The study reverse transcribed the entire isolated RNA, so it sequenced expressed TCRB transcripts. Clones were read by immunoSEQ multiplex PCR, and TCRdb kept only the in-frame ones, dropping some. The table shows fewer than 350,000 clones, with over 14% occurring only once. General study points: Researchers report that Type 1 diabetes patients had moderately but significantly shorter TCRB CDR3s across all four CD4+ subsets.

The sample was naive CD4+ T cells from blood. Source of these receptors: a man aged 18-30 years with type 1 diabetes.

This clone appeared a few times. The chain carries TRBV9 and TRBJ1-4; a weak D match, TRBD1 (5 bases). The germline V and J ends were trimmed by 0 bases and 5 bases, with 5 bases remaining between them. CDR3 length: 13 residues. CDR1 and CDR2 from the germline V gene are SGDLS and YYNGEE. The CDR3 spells CASSVGGNEKLFF. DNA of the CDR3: TGTGCCAGCAGCGTAGGGGGCAATGAAAAACTGTTTTTT.

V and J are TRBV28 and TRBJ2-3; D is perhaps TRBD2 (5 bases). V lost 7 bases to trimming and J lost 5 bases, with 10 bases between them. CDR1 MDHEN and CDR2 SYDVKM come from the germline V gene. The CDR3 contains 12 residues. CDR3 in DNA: TGTGCCAGCAAAGCTCGGGGAGATACGCAGTATTTT. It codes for CASKARGDTQYF.

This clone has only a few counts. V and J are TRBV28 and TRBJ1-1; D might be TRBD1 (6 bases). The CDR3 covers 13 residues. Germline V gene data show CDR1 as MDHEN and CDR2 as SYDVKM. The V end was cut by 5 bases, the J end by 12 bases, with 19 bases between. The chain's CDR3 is CASSPPGRGRTFF. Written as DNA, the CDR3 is TGTGCCAGCAGTCCCCCCGGCAGGGGAAGGACTTTCTTT.

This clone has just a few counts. This CDR3 is CASRAGYGYTF. The CDR3 DNA is TGTGCCAGCAGGGCAGGGTATGGCTACACCTTC. This chain uses TRBV2 with TRBJ1-2; D might be TRBD1 (5 bases). V was clipped by 6 bases and J by 5 bases, with 7 bases between them. Germline CDR1 and CDR2: SNHLY and FYNNEI. This CDR3 spans 11 amino acids.

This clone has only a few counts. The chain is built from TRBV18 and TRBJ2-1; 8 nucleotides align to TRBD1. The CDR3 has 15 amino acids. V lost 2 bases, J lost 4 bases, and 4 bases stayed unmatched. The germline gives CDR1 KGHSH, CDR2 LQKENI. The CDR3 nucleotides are TGTGCCAGCTCACCAGGGACAGGACCTTACAATGAGCAGTTCTTC. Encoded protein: CASSPGTGPYNEQFF.

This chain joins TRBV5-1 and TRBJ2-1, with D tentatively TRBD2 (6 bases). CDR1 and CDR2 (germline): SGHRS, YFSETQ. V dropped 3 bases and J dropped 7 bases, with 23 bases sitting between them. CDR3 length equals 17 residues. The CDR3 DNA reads TGCGCCAGCAGCTACTACGGCCGGGGGTCCGGGGTGAATGAGCAGTTCTTC. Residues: CASSYYGRGSGVNEQFF.

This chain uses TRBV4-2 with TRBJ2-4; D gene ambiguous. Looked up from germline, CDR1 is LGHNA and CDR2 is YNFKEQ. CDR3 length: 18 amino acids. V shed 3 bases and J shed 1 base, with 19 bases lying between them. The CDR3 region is CASSHPLGITAAKNIQYF. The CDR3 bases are TGTGCCAGCAGCCACCCCCTAGGAATAACGGCGGCCAAAAACATTCAGTACTTC.

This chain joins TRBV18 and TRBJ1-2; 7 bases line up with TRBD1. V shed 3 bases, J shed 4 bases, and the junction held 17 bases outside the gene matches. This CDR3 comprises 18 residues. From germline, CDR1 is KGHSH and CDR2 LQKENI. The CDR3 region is CASSPENLRAAGGYGYTF. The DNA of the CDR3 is TGTGCCAGCTCACCCGAAAACCTCAGGGCAGCAGGGGGCTATGGCTACACCTTC.

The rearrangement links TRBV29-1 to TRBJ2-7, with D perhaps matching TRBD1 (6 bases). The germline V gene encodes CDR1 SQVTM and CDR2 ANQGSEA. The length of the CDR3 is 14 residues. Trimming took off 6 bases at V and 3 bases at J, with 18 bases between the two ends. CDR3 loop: CSVIKQGGDYEQYF. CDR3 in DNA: TGCAGCGTAATAAAACAGGGTGGGGACTACGAGCAGTACTTC.

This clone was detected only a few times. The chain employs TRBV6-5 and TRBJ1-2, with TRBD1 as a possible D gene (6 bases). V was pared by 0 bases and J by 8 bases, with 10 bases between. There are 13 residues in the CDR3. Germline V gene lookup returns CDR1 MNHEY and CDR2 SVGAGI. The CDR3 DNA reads TGTGCCAGCAGTTACTCGCCAGGGGAGGGCTACACCTTC. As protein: CASSYSPGEGYTF.

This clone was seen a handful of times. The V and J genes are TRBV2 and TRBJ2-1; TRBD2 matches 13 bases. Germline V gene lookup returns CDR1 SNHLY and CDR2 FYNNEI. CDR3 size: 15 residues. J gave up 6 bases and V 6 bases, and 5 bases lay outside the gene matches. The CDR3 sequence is CASSSGTSGTNEQFF. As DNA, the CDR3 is TGTGCCAGCAGCTCCGGGACTAGCGGGACCAATGAGCAGTTCTTC.

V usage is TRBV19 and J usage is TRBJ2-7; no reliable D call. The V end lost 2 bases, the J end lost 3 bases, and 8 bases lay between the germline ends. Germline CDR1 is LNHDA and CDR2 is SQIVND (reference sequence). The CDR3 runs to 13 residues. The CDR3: CASSIFQVYEQYF. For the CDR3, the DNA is TGTGCCAGTAGTATATTCCAGGTCTACGAGCAGTACTTC.

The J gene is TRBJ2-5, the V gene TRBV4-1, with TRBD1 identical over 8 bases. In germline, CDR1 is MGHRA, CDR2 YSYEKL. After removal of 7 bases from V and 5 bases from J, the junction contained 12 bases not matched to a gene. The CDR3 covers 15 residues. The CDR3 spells CASTAGGADWETQYF. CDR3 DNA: TGCGCCAGCACTGCAGGGGGCGCGGACTGGGAGACCCAGTACTTC.

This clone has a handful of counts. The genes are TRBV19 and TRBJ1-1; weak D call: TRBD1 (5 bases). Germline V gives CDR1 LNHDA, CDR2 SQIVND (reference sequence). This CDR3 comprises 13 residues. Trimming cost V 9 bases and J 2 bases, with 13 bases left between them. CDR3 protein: CASYQTVNTEAFF. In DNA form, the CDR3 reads TGTGCCAGCTACCAGACAGTCAACACTGAAGCTTTCTTT.

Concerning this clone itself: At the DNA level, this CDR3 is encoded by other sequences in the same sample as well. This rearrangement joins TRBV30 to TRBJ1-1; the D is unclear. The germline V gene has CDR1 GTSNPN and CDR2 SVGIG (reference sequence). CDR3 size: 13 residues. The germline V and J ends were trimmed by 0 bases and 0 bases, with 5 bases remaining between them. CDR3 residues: CAWSVQVNTEAFF. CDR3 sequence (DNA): TGTGCCTGGAGTGTACAAGTGAACACTGAAGCTTTCTTT.

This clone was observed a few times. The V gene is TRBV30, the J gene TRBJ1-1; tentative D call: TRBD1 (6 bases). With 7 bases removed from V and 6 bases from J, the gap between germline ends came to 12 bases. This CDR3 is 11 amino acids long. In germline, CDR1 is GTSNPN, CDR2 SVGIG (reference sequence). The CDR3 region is CASHRASEAFF. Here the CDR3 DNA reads TGTGCCTCACACAGGGCCTCTGAAGCTTTCTTT.

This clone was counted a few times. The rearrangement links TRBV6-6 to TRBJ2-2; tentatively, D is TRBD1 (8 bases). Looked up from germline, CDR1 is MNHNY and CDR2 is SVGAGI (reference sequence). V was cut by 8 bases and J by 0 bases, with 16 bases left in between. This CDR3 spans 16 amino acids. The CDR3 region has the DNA TGTGCCAGCGGGACTACAGGGGGTCCGAACACCGGGGAGCTGTTTTTT. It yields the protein CASGTTGGPNTGELFF.

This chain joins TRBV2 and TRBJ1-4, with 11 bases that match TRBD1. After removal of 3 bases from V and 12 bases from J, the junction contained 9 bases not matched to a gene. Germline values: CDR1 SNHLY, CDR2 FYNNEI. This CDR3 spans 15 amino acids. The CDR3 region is CASSEGTGGQEELFF. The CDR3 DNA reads TGTGCCAGCAGTGAGGGGACAGGGGGACAGGAGGAACTGTTTTTT.

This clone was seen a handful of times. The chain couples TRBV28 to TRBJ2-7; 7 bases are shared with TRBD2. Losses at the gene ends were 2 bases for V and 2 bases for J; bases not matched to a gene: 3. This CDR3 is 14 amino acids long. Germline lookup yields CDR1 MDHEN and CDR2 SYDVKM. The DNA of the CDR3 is TGTGCCAGCAGTTTAGGGGGGGGACCCTACGAGCAGTACTTC. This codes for CASSLGGGPYEQYF.

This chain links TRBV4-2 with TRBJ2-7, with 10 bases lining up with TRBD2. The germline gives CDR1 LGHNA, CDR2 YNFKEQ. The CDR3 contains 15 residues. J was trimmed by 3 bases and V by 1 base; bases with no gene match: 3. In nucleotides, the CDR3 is TGTGCCAGCAGCCAAGGACTAGCGGGTTACTACGAGCAGTACTTC. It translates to CASSQGLAGYYEQYF.

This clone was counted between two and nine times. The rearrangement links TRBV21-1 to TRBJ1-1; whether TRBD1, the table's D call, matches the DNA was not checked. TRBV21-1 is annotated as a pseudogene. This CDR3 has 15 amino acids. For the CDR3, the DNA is TGTGCCAGCAGCAAATCGCGCAGGGAAGACACTGAAGCTTTCTTT. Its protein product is CASSKSRREDTEAFF.

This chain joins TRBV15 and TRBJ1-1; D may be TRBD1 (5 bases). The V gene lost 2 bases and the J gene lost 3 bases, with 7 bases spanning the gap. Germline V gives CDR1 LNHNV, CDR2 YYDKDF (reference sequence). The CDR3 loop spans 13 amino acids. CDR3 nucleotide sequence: TGTGCCACCAGCAGAAGGGGTTACACTGAAGCTTTCTTT. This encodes CATSRRGYTEAFF.

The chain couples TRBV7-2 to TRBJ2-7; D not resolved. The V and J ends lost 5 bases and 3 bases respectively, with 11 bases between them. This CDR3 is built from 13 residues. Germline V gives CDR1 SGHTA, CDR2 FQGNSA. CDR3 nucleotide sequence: TGTGCCAGCAGCACCCCGATGCGCTACGAGCAGTACTTC. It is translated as CASSTPMRYEQYF.

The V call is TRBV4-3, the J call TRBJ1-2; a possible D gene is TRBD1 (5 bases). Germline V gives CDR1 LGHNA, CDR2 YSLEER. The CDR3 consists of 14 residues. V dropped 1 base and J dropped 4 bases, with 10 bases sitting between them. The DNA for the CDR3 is TGCGCCAGCAGCCAAGTAGGAGGGACCTATGGCTACACCTTC. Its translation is CASSQVGGTYGYTF.